One and the same sample provided the 32 T cell receptor beta chains below, sequenced in a study of blood T cell repertoires in COVID-19. Produced via immunoSEQ multiplex PCR; TCRdb's table is partial and in-frame only. The data show 350,000 to 450,000 clones, 80% to 85% seen once. The sample was PBMCs or T cells enriched from blood (not recorded which). These receptor sequences come from a woman in her fifties or sixties who had recovered from COVID-19.

The chain has TRBV6-6 and TRBJ2-2; 8 positions match TRBD1. The CDR3 loop spans 15 amino acids. V was pared by 5 bases and J by 7 bases, with 9 bases of the junction left unmatched. Per germline, CDR1 MNHNY and CDR2 SVGAGI (reference sequence). Here the CDR3 reads CASSPRIDRGGELFF. In DNA, the CDR3 is TGTGCCAGCAGTCCTCGTATTGACAGGGGCGGGGAGCTGTTTTTT.

The V call is TRBV5-6, the J call TRBJ2-4; D might be TRBD1 (5 bases). CDR3 length equals 16 residues. Germline V gene lookup returns CDR1 SGHDT and CDR2 YYEEEE. Trimming took 4 bases from V and 0 from J, leaving 14 bases between them. CDR3 DNA: TGTGCCAGCAGCGCCCCTGTAGGGGTAGCCAAAAACATTCAGTACTTC. Protein sequence: CASSAPVGVAKNIQYF.

This rearrangement joins TRBV9 to TRBJ2-5; D remains ambiguous. The CDR3 runs to 13 residues. Germline-derived CDR1 and CDR2 are SGDLS and YYNGEE. Trimming took off 5 bases at V and 2 bases at J, with 10 bases between the two ends. The CDR3 is CASSSTNQETQYF. DNA for the CDR3: TGTGCCAGCAGTAGTACTAATCAAGAGACCCAGTACTTC.

This clone has more than one count but fewer than ten. The chain joins TRBV6-5 to TRBJ2-6; weak D call: TRBD1 (5 bases). Germline CDR1 and CDR2: MNHEY and SVGAGI. The CDR3 has 15 amino acids. The V end lost 6 bases, the J end lost 0 bases, and 9 bases lay between the germline ends. In nucleotides, the CDR3 is TGTGCCAGCAGGACAGAGTACTCTGGGGCCAACGTCCTGACTTTC. It encodes CASRTEYSGANVLTF.

The chain employs TRBV18 and TRBJ1-5; 8 bases match TRBD1. This CDR3 region has 13 residues. In germline, CDR1 is KGHSH, CDR2 LQKENI. V lost 8 bases to trimming and J lost 9 bases; unmatched junction nucleotides: 9. In DNA, the CDR3 is TGTGCCAGCCAGACAGGGGCGAAGGGGCCCCAGCATTTT. Protein product: CASQTGAKGPQHF.

V is TRBV2 and J is TRBJ2-1, with 9 bases that match TRBD2. The V and J ends lost 7 bases and 6 bases, in that order; junction bases with no gene match: 7. This CDR3 is built from 14 residues. Per germline, CDR1 SNHLY and CDR2 FYNNEI. The CDR3: CASTTAGGTNEQFF. DNA for the CDR3: TGTGCCAGCACAACAGCGGGAGGTACCAATGAGCAGTTCTTC. Full variable domain (remainder filled in from reference TRBV2 and TRBJ2-1): EPEVTQTPSHQVTQMGQEVILRCVPISNHLYFYWYRQILGQKVEFLVSFYNNEISEKSEIFDDQFSVERPDGSNFTLKIRSTKLEDSAMYFCASTTAGGTNEQFFGPGTRLTVL.

The chain recombines TRBV7-6 with TRBJ2-2, with a tentative D call TRBD2 (6 bases). The germline CDR1 and CDR2 sequences are SGHVS and FNYEAQ. The germline V and J ends were trimmed by 5 bases and 4 bases, with 17 bases remaining between them. The CDR3 sequence is 16 residues long. The CDR3 DNA reads TGTGCCAGCAGCCGCCGAGGGGCGGAGGGCACCGGGGAGCTGTTTTTT. This translates into CASSRRGAEGTGELFF.

In DNA form, the CDR3 reads TGTGCCAGCAGCGACTTTTATGGCTACACCTTC. Translated: CASSDFYGYTF. The chain links TRBV7-2 to TRBJ1-2; D gene uncertain. Germline values: CDR1 SGHTA, CDR2 FQGNSA. V was pared by 5 bases and J by 5 bases, with 6 bases between. The CDR3 loop spans 11 amino acids.

The rearrangement uses TRBV19 and TRBJ1-1, with D hard to call. Deletions cut 7 bases from V and 3 bases from J, with 9 bases between. Germline V gene sequence: CDR1 LNHDA, CDR2 SQIVND (reference sequence). The CDR3 is 12 residues long. The CDR3 sequence is CASTRGHTEAFF. The CDR3 DNA reads TGTGCCAGTACCCGGGGTCACACTGAAGCTTTCTTT. The whole variable domain, filled in from reference TRBV19 and TRBJ1-1, reads DGGITQSPKYLFRKEGQNVTLSCEQNLNHDAMYWYRQDPGQGLRLIYYSQIVNDFQKGDIAEGYSVSREKKESFPLTVTSAQKNPTAFYLCASTRGHTEAFFGQGTRLTVV.

This chain connects TRBV5-1 to TRBJ1-2; the D gene is possibly TRBD1 (6 bases). The CDR3 runs 16 residues. V lost 4 bases to trimming and J lost 2 bases, with 18 bases between them. The V gene's germline CDR1 is SGHRS and CDR2 YFSETQ. CDR3 residues: CASSQAPGTPNYGYTF. The CDR3 DNA reads as TGCGCCAGCAGCCAAGCCCCCGGGACACCCAACTATGGCTACACCTTC.

The chain joins TRBV27 to TRBJ2-5; 12 nucleotides align to TRBD1. Unmatched junction bases numbered 13, after V lost 6 bases and J lost 5 bases. Germline V CDR1 and CDR2: MNHEY, SMNVEV (reference sequence). CDR3 length: 17 amino acids. The DNA for the CDR3 is TGTGCCAGCAGGGGAACCGGGACAGGGGGCCCAATCGAGACCCAGTACTTC. It yields the protein CASRGTGTGGPIETQYF.

The chain carries TRBV4-3 and TRBJ2-2, with D unclear. The length of the CDR3 is 14 residues. Germline assignment: CDR1 LGHNA and CDR2 YSLEER. Trimming left V 0 bases short and J 8 bases short, with 10 bases between. CDR3 nucleotide sequence: TGCGCCAGCAGCCAAGACAGGTGGCAGGGGGAGCTGTTTTTT. Translated: CASSQDRWQGELFF.

V usage is TRBV28 and J usage is TRBJ1-5, with TRBD1 as a possible D gene (5 bases). Germline lookup yields CDR1 MDHEN and CDR2 SYDVKM. Deletions cut 4 bases from V and 7 bases from J, with 14 bases between. CDR3 size: 14 residues. CDR3 amino acids: CASSWVPGGQPQHF. The CDR3 nucleotides are TGTGCCAGCAGTTGGGTCCCCGGGGGGCAGCCCCAGCATTTT.

This chain connects TRBV7-2 to TRBJ2-5, with 12 bases that match TRBD2. J was trimmed by 4 bases and V by 4 bases; bases with no gene match: 7. The V gene's germline CDR1 is SGHTA and CDR2 FQGNSA. This CDR3 is built from 16 residues. The chain's CDR3 is CASSSRLAGVGETQYF. For the CDR3, the DNA is TGTGCCAGCAGCTCCCGACTAGCGGGAGTCGGAGAGACCCAGTACTTC.

This sequence joins TRBV30 and TRBJ1-1, with D tentatively TRBD1 (5 bases). The CDR3 consists of 14 residues. Trimming stripped 3 bases from V and 4 bases from J, with 15 bases between. From germline, CDR1 is GTSNPN and CDR2 SVGIG (reference sequence). CDR3 sequence (DNA): TGTGCCTGGAGGACGGACACCCGGGTCACTGAAGCTTTCTTT. Protein sequence: CAWRTDTRVTEAFF.

V is TRBV27 and J is TRBJ1-5, with a weak D call TRBD1 (6 bases). This CDR3 region has 13 residues. Germline CDR1 reads MNHEY; CDR2 reads SMNVEV (reference sequence). V was cut by 6 bases and J by 1 base, with 7 bases left in between. The CDR3 sequence is CASSGQSNQPQHF. The CDR3 bases are TGTGCCAGCAGCGGACAGAGCAATCAGCCCCAGCATTTT.

The DNA of the CDR3 is TGTGCCAGTACCTCGATGGCAGGGGCCCTCTATGGCTACACCTTC. Translating gives CASTSMAGALYGYTF. The genes are TRBV19 and TRBJ1-2; possible D gene TRBD1, 6 bases. CDR1 and CDR2 (germline): LNHDA, SQIVND (reference sequence). The CDR3 has 15 residues. V gave up 7 bases and J gave up 4 bases, with 19 bases separating them.

Only a few counts were recorded for this clone. V and J are TRBV15 and TRBJ1-1, with D unresolved. The CDR3 has 15 amino acids. CDR1 is LNHNV, CDR2 YYDKDF, per germline (reference sequence). Trimming took off 6 bases at V and 1 base at J, with 15 bases between the two ends. CDR3 amino acids: CATSTGLSSNTEAFF. The CDR3 DNA follows: TGTGCCACCAGTACCGGACTCTCGTCGAACACTGAAGCTTTCTTT.

The rearrangement uses TRBV24-1 and TRBJ2-5; 9 bases align to TRBD1. The CDR3 is 14 residues long. With 4 bases clipped from V and 4 bases from J, the junction kept 3 bases outside the gene matches. Germline V CDR1 and CDR2: KGHDR, SFDVKD. CDR3 sequence reads: CATSDRTGAETQYF. CDR3 coding DNA: TGTGCCACCAGTGACCGGACAGGGGCAGAGACCCAGTACTTC.

The chain uses TRBV27 and TRBJ1-2; weak D call: TRBD1 (5 bases). This CDR3 has 15 amino acids. In germline, CDR1 is MNHEY, CDR2 SMNVEV (reference sequence). V lost 5 bases and J lost 0, with 13 bases in between. CDR3 residues: CASSIHTGTNYGYTF. CDR3 coding DNA: TGTGCCAGCAGTATTCACACAGGAACTAACTATGGCTACACCTTC.

Here the CDR3 reads CASSIFLGQGALNTEAFF. CDR3 bases: TGTGCCAGTAGTATCTTTCTAGGACAGGGGGCATTGAACACTGAAGCTTTCTTT. The V call is TRBV19, the J call TRBJ1-1; the match to TRBD1 covers 11 bases. CDR1 and CDR2 (germline): LNHDA, SQIVND (reference sequence). CDR3 size: 18 residues. J lost 0 bases, V lost 3 bases, and 9 bases had no gene match.

The chain employs TRBV5-1 and TRBJ2-4; possible D gene TRBD1, 6 bases. The germline CDR1 and CDR2 sequences are SGHRS and YFSETQ. The CDR3 runs 16 residues. Between the trimmed V and J ends, which lost 2 bases and 6 bases, there was a span of 18 bases. The CDR3 is CASSFETGGFGNIQYF. DNA for the CDR3: TGCGCCAGCAGCTTTGAGACAGGAGGCTTTGGAAACATTCAGTACTTC.

The table lists this clone with a count of one. V usage is TRBV6-2 or TRBV6-3 and J usage is TRBJ1-4; the D is unclear. Germline CDR1 and CDR2: MNHEY and SVGEGT. V lost 0 bases, J lost 11 bases, and 16 bases lay in between. This CDR3 comprises 15 residues. The CDR3 sequence: CASSYSSGRSGKLFF. The CDR3 DNA is TGTGCCAGCAGTTACTCGAGTGGACGGTCGGGGAAACTGTTTTTT.

A single count supports this clone. This chain uses TRBV27 with TRBJ2-2; 9 bases agree with TRBD1. V gave up 8 bases and J gave up 2 bases; unmatched junction bases: 3. The V gene's germline CDR1 is MNHEY and CDR2 SMNVEV (reference sequence). This CDR3 comprises 14 residues. The CDR3 region is CASRDRANTGELFF. CDR3 sequence (DNA): TGTGCCAGCCGGGACAGGGCTAACACCGGGGAGCTGTTTTTT.

CDR3: CASSLYVGLGYTF. The CDR3 DNA reads TGTGCCAGCAGTTTATATGTGGGGCTTGGCTACACCTTC. V usage is TRBV27 and J usage is TRBJ1-2; possible D gene TRBD1, 5 bases. The ends were cut back, 1 base at V and 7 bases at J, with 10 bases in the middle. The CDR3 covers 13 residues. From germline, CDR1 is MNHEY and CDR2 SMNVEV (reference sequence).

In this sample, this clone turned up a few times. The rearrangement links TRBV23-1 to TRBJ2-2; D not resolved. TRBV23-1 is classed as an ORF, of uncertain function. This CDR3 is 15 amino acids long. Trimming took off 3 bases at V and 1 base at J, with 9 bases between the two ends. CDR3 region: CASSQADQNTGELFF. The DNA of the CDR3 is TGCGCCAGCAGTCAGGCAGATCAGAACACCGGGGAGCTGTTTTTT.

The chain uses TRBV29-1 and TRBJ2-1; D perhaps matches TRBD1 (6 bases). The V end lost 8 bases, the J end lost 6 bases, and 8 bases lay between the germline ends. The germline gives CDR1 SQVTM, CDR2 ANQGSEA. CDR3 length equals 10 residues. The CDR3 loop is CSSGVNEQFF. The DNA of the CDR3 is TGCAGCTCAGGGGTCAATGAGCAGTTCTTC.

The V call is TRBV7-8, the J call TRBJ1-6, with a possible D match to TRBD1 (5 bases). This CDR3 spans 15 amino acids. The germline gives CDR1 SGHVS, CDR2 FQNEAQ. V was shortened by 0 bases and J by 7 bases, with 10 bases between the two germline ends. CDR3 sequence (DNA): TGTGCCAGCAGCTTAGCCCCAGGGCCAAATTCACCCCTCCACTTT. Translated: CASSLAPGPNSPLHF.

The V gene is TRBV7-9, the J gene TRBJ1-3, with 11 bases that match TRBD1. CDR1 is SEHNR, CDR2 FQNEAQ, per germline (reference sequence). The CDR3 sequence is 16 residues long. V was clipped by 5 bases and J by 4 bases; unmatched bases: 7. The CDR3 loop reads CASSLGTGGSGNTIYF. In DNA, the CDR3 is TGTGCCAGCAGCCTCGGGACAGGGGGATCGGGAAACACCATATATTTT.

The rearrangement links TRBV7-8 to TRBJ2-7; D ambiguous. The CDR3 sequence is 13 residues long. CDR1 is SGHVS, CDR2 FQNEAQ, per germline. The V gene lost 2 bases and the J gene lost 0 bases, with 5 bases spanning the gap. CDR3 in DNA: TGTGCCAGCAGCTTAATTCGCTCCTACGAGCAGTACTTC. Its protein is CASSLIRSYEQYF.

The chain's CDR3 is CASSATGLVMNEQFF. CDR3 bases: TGTGCCAGCAGCGCCACGGGACTAGTTATGAATGAGCAGTTCTTC. The chain is built from TRBV11-2 and TRBJ2-1; 8 positions agree with TRBD2. V was clipped by 5 bases and J by 7 bases; unmatched bases: 10. Germline CDR1 reads SGHAT; CDR2 reads FQNNGV. This CDR3 has 15 residues.

The chain combines TRBV3-1 (or the pseudogene TRBV3-2) with TRBJ2-7; D is uncertain. The CDR3 totals 15 residues. V dropped 0 bases and J dropped 9 bases, with 18 bases sitting between them. Germline assignment: CDR1 LGHDT and CDR2 YNNKEL (reference sequence). The CDR3 DNA reads as TGTGCCAGCAGCCAAGATGGGTCCGGCGCTAGAAGGCAGTACTTC. This encodes CASSQDGSGARRQYF.